Shown below are 11 T cell receptor beta chains from a single sample sequenced in a study of blood T cells in healthy people across ages. Next came a second PCR, run for about 6 to 12 cycles, which used a sample-barcoded 5' primer along with a J-beta primer mix. Each CDR3 protein gets one entry after TCRdb re-called the 5' RACE reads with MiXCR. The table lists about 2 million distinct CDR3 sequences, just under 50% of them singletons, with more than 2% in the top ten. Sequenced sample: blood. Source of these receptors: a woman aged 40 to 50 in good health.

This clonotype was counted only a few times. The CDR3 here is CASSLVRGGNSPLHF. CDR3 nucleotides: TGTGCCAGCAGCTTAGTACGTGGGGGGAATTCACCCCTCCACTTT. The chain employs TRBV11-2 and TRBJ1-6, with D possibly matching TRBD1 (5 bases). Trimming shortened V by 1 base and J by 7 bases, and 11 bases separated the two germline ends. This CDR3 spans 15 amino acids. Germline V gene data show CDR1 as SGHAT and CDR2 as FQNNGV.

This clonotype was seen more than once but under ten times. The chain combines TRBV29-1 with TRBJ2-3; 10 bases line up with TRBD2. The CDR3 runs to 14 residues. Germline V lookup: CDR1 SQVTM, CDR2 ANQGSEA. Losses at the gene ends were 3 bases for V and 4 bases for J; bases not matched to a gene: 4. Written as DNA, the CDR3 is TGCAGCGTTGAGAAAGCGGGGGGGTCAGATACGCAGTATTTT. This codes for CSVEKAGGSDTQYF.

Written as DNA, the CDR3 is TGTGCCAGTACCCTTGGCGACCTACTTGGGAATGAGCAGTTCTTC. The encoded protein is CASTLGDLLGNEQFF. The chain has TRBV19 and TRBJ2-1, with D unclear. The V gene lost 7 bases and the J gene lost 7 bases, with 20 bases spanning the gap. CDR1 LNHDA and CDR2 SQIVND come from the germline V gene (reference sequence). The CDR3 length is 15 residues. Variable domain in full (rest from reference TRBV19 and TRBJ2-1): DGGITQSPKYLFRKEGQNVTLSCEQNLNHDAMYWYRQDPGQGLRLIYYSQIVNDFQKGDIAEGYSVSREKKESFPLTVTSAQKNPTAFYLCASTLGDLLGNEQFFGPGTRLTVL.

As for this clonotype: A clone one base away is much larger, so this may be a read error. V gene TRBV7-9 combines with J gene TRBJ1-2, with a tentative D call TRBD1 (6 bases). There are 12 residues in the CDR3. Trimming removed 5 bases at V and 6 bases at J, with 10 bases between. Germline V CDR1 and CDR2: SEHNR, FQNEAQ (reference sequence). The CDR3 DNA follows: TGTGCCAGCAGCCAGGGGACTAATGGCTACACCTTC. This encodes CASSQGTNGYTF.

The rearrangement joins TRBV18 to TRBJ2-6; unclear D gene. Germline CDR1 KGHSH, CDR2 LQKENI. V shed 4 bases and J shed 0 bases, with 16 bases lying between them. This CDR3 is 18 amino acids long. CDR3 region: CASSLQRQRVSGANVLTF. As DNA, the CDR3 is TGTGCCAGCTCACTACAGCGTCAACGGGTCTCTGGGGCCAACGTCCTGACTTTC.

The rearrangement links TRBV20-1 to TRBJ2-7; a weak D match, TRBD1 (6 bases). Germline V CDR1 and CDR2: DFQATT, SNEGSKA (reference sequence). V was clipped by 2 bases and J by 4 bases, with 15 bases between them. This CDR3 has 14 residues. In nucleotides, the CDR3 is TGCAGTGCTAGATTTACCGGGACACCATACGAGCAGTACTTC. Its protein is CSARFTGTPYEQYF.

The rearrangement joins TRBV7-2 to TRBJ2-1; TRBD1 matches at 7 bases. The germline V gene has CDR1 SGHTA and CDR2 FQGNSA. The CDR3 is 16 amino acids. J gave up 6 bases and V 0 bases, and 8 bases lay outside the gene matches. The CDR3 spells CASSLASGQRGNEQFF. The CDR3 DNA reads as TGTGCCAGCAGCTTAGCGTCGGGACAGAGAGGCAATGAGCAGTTCTTC.

This clonotype was picked up many times. The chain carries TRBV12-3 or TRBV12-4 and TRBJ1-2; D remains ambiguous. The CDR3 has 13 residues. V was shortened by 2 bases and J by 4 bases, with 8 bases between the two germline ends. The CDR3 loop reads CASSLSTGYGYTF. The CDR3 DNA reads as TGTGCCAGCAGTTTATCGACGGGCTATGGCTACACCTTC.

V is TRBV7-9 and J is TRBJ2-3; the D gene is possibly TRBD2 (5 bases). There are 13 residues in the CDR3. Per the germline V gene, CDR1 is SEHNR and CDR2 is FQNEAQ (reference sequence). V lost 2 bases and J lost 4, with 7 bases in between. As DNA, the CDR3 is TGTGCCAGCAGCTTACGGGATCCAGATACGCAGTATTTT. Translating it yields CASSLRDPDTQYF.

In its sample, this clonotype was seen a few times. The chain employs TRBV2 and TRBJ2-5; D uncertain. Trimming took off 4 bases at V and 1 base at J, with 13 bases between the two ends. This CDR3 spans 15 amino acids. In germline, CDR1 is SNHLY, CDR2 FYNNEI. This CDR3 reads CASSVPVTVQETQYF. The CDR3 coding sequence is TGTGCCAGCAGTGTACCGGTGACCGTCCAAGAGACCCAGTACTTC.

The V and J genes are TRBV14 and TRBJ1-2; D might be TRBD1 (5 bases). In germline, CDR1 is SGHDN, CDR2 FVKESK. V was pared by 4 bases and J by 8 bases, with 17 bases between. The CDR3 extends over 14 amino acids. CDR3 nucleotides: TGTGCCAGCAGCCGGGGACCGACACCTACAGGCTACACCTTC. It is translated as CASSRGPTPTGYTF.